This TCR beta chain is drawn from a study of blood T cell repertoires in COVID-19. The ends lost 6 bases at V and 6 bases at J; junction bases unmatched: 9. Germline V gene lookup returns CDR1 MNHEY and CDR2 SVGEGT. The CDR3 has 15 residues. The method was immunoSEQ multiplex PCR; TCRdb's version includes in-frame clones alone and lacks a portion of them. The data contain about 23,000 clones, about nine tenths of them singletons. Material: peripheral blood. The chain carries TRBV6-2 or TRBV6-3 and TRBJ2-4; 9 bases are shared with TRBD2. The receptor was isolated from an elderly woman with active or convalescent COVID-19. CDR3 sequence (DNA): TGTGCCAGCAGCCGACGCGGGAGGGACCTAAACATTCAGTACTTC. Its translation: CASSRRGRDLNIQYF.